Sequencing of this T cell receptor beta chain was carried out in a study of post-analysis software for immune sequencing data (dated by TCRdb to the mid-2010s). Study-level background: Disease courses on record covered relapsing-remitting, secondary progressive and progressive-relapsing multiple sclerosis, though some patients had no subtype annotation. A subset of samples was prepared in parallel using single-end sample barcoding, then pooled and co-amplified after Illumina adapter ligation. The patient repertoires were compared against about a dozen previously published healthy control repertoires obtained from donors aged roughly 6 to 26 years. Broader findings and caveats from the paper: Significantly higher frequencies in patients than in controls were found for five TRBV segments, including TRBV5-6, TRBV5-1 and TRBV20-1. Compared with controls, multiple sclerosis patients had significantly lower normalized Chao1 diversity, a finding suggesting substantial peripheral T-cell clonal expansion. When samples were clustered directly using the F measure, samples prepared in the same batch co-clustered strongly, which prompted a batch-effect correction. The control group was slightly older than the multiple sclerosis patient group.

This clonotype was counted a few times. Its antigen is currently not known. Nothing much larger sits one base from this clone, and base qualities are not available. The CDR3 has 17 amino acids, counting the end cysteine and phenylalanine. Only the CDR3 DNA stays, 51 bases, in frame from base 1. The germline V gene encodes CDR1 DFQATT and CDR2 SNEGSKA (reference sequence). At the junction V is shortened by 6 bases and J by 2 bases; bases outside the gene matches: 14. Libraries were constructed by PCR. Data came from an Illumina HiSeq 2500. Unique molecular identifiers were incorporated into TCR beta cDNA libraries to reduce PCR and sequencing biases. Every 1 to 10 million input T cells yielded roughly 500,000 cDNA molecules, meaning each molecule approximated one T cell. The patient libraries were prepared and sequenced using the same protocol as the earlier healthy control dataset. Samples belonging to the same batch were prepared together, multiplexed and sequenced on a shared HiSeq lane. The source study handled its data this way. MIGEC was used to process the raw barcoded reads, and molecular identifier groups with only a single read were discarded before consensus assembly and CDR3 extraction. Clonotype tables were post-analysed with VDJtools, normalizing diversity by down-sampling all datasets to the smallest sample size. Repertoire overlap clustering matched CDR3 amino acid but not nucleotide sequences to correct batch-related cross-sample contamination. TCRdb took the public reads, trimmed them with fastp at Q25, ran MiXCR for clone calling and kept in-frame beta chains. Records with the same CDR3 protein are collapsed into one entry carrying the most frequent genes and DNA. None of the V and J calls come from the authors' own analysis; TCRdb made them. This sample lists 740,000 or so distinct CDR3 sequences; approximately 53% were detected once. The top ten constitute approximately 4.5% of the sample.

TCR beta repertoires were profiled from peripheral blood of 13 young patients with multiple sclerosis to demonstrate the VDJtools post-analysis software. The multiple sclerosis patients were children and adolescents between roughly 6 and 17 years of age. The V gene is TRBV20-1 and the J gene is TRBJ2-1; 9 bases in the junction line up with TRBD1. Specimen: blood. This clonotype was obtained from a girl aged 5-17 years with multiple sclerosis. The CDR3 amino acid sequence is: CSAPSGTGPSPYNEQFF. The nucleotides read TGCAGTGCCCCCAGTGGGACAGGGCCATCCCCCTACAATGAGCAGTTCTTC.